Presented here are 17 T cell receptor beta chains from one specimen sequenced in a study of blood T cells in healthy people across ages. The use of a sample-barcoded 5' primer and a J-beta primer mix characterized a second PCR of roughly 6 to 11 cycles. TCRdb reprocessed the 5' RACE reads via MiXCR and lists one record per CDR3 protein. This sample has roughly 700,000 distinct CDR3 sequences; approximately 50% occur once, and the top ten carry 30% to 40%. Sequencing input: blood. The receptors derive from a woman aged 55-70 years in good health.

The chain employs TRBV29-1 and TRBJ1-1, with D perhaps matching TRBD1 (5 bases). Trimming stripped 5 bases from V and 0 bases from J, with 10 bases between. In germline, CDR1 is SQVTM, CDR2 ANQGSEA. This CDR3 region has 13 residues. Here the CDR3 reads CSVNRILNTEAFF. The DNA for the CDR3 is TGCAGCGTTAACAGGATCCTGAACACTGAAGCTTTCTTT.

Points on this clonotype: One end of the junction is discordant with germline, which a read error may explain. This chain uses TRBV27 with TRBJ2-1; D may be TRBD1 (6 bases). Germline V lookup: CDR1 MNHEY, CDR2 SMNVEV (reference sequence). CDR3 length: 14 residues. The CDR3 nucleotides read TGTGCCAGAAGTTCCCAGGGGAACTACAATGAGCAGTTCTTC. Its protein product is CARSSQGNYNEQFF.

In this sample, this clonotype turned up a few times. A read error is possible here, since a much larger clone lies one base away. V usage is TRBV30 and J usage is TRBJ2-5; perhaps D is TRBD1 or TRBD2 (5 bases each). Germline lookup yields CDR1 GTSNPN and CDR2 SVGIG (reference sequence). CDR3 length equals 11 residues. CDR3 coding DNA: TGTGCCGGGAGTGCGGACATGCCCCAGTACTTC. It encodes CAGSADMPQYF.

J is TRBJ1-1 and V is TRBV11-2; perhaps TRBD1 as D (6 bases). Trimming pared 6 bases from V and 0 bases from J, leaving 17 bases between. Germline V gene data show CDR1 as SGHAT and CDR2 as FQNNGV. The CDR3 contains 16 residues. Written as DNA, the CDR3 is TGTGCCAGCAGTCCCCCGGGTGGGACAATGAACACTGAAGCTTTCTTT. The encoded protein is CASSPPGGTMNTEAFF.

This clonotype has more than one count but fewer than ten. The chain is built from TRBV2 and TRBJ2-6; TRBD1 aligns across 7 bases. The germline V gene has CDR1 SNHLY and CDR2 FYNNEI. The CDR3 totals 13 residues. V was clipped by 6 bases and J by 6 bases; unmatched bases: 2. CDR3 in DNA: TGTGCCAGCAGCGGGACAGCGGCCAACGTCCTGACTTTC. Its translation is CASSGTAANVLTF.

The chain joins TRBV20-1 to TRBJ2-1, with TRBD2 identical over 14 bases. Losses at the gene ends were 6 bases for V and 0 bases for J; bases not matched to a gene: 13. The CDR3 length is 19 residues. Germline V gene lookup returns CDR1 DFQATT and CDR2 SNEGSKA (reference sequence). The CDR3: CSAQEWTSGRTGSYNEQFF. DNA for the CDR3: TGCAGTGCGCAGGAATGGACTAGCGGGAGGACCGGCTCCTACAATGAGCAGTTCTTC.

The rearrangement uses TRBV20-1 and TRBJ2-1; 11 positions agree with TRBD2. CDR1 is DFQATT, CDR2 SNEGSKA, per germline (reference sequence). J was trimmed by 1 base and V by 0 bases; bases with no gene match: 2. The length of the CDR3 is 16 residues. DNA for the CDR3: TGCAGTGCTAGAGATAGCGGGAGGGCTTCCTACAATGAGCAGTTCTTC. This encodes CSARDSGRASYNEQFF.

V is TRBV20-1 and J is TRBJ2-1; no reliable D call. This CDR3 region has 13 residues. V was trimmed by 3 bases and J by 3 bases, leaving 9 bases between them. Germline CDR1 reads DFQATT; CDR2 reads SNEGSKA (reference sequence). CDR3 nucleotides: TGCAGTGCTAGTAGGATAAACTACAATGAGCAGTTCTTC. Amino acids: CSASRINYNEQFF.

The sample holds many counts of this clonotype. The CDR3 coding sequence is TGTGCCAGCAGCTTAGGGGGGGCAATAGATACGCAGTATTTT. Its translation is CASSLGGAIDTQYF. The genes are TRBV7-2 and TRBJ2-3; D may correspond to TRBD1 or TRBD2 (6 bases each). Germline-derived CDR1 and CDR2 are SGHTA and FQGNSA. This CDR3 spans 14 amino acids. V shed 1 base and J shed 5 bases, with 10 bases lying between them. Full variable domain (remainder filled in from reference TRBV7-2 and TRBJ2-3): GAGVSQSPSNKVTEKGKDVELRCDPISGHTALYWYRQSLGQGLEFLIYFQGNSAPDKSGLPSDRFSAERTGGSVSTLTIQRTQQEDSAVYLCASSLGGAIDTQYFGPGTRLTVL.

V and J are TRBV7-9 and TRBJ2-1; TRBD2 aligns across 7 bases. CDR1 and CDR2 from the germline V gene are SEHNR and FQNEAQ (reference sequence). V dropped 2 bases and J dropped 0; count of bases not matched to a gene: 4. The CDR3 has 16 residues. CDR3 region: CASSLSLADSYNEQFF. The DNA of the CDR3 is TGTGCCAGCAGCTTATCCCTAGCGGACTCCTACAATGAGCAGTTCTTC.

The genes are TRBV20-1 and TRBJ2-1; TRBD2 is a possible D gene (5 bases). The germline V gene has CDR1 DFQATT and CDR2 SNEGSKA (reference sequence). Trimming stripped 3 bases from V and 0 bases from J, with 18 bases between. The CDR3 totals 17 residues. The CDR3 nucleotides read TGCAGTGCTAGTGCTAAGGGTGGAGGAAGCTCCTACAATGAGCAGTTCTTC. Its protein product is CSASAKGGGSSYNEQFF.

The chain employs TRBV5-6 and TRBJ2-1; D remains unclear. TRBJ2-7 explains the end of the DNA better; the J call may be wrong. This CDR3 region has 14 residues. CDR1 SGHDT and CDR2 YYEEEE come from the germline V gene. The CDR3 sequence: CASSLPQAYNEQYF. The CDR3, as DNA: TGTGCCAGCAGCTTGCCACAAGCCTACAATGAGCAGTACTTC.

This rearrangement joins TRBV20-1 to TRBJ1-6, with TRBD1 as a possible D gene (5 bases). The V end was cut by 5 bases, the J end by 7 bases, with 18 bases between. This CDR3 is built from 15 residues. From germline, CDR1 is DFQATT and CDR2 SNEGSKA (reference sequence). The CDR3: CSAGTGTGKNSPLHF. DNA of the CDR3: TGCAGTGCTGGAACCGGGACGGGGAAGAATTCACCCCTCCACTTT.

The CDR3 nucleotides read TGCAGCGTTGATAGCTCGGCGTCAGCTACGCAGTATTTT. Translated, it gives CSVDSSASATQYF. The chain employs TRBV29-1 and TRBJ2-3, with D hard to call. Looked up from germline, CDR1 is SQVTM and CDR2 is ANQGSEA. The CDR3 length is 13 residues. V dropped 3 bases and J dropped 8 bases, with 15 bases sitting between them.

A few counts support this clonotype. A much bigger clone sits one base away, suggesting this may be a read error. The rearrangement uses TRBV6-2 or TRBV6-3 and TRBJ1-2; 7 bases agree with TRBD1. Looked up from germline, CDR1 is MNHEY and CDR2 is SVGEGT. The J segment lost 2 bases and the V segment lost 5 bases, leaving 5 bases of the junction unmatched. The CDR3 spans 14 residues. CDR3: CASSDEGQNYGYTF. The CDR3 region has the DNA TGTGCCAGCAGTGACGAGGGACAGAACTATGGCTACACCTTC.

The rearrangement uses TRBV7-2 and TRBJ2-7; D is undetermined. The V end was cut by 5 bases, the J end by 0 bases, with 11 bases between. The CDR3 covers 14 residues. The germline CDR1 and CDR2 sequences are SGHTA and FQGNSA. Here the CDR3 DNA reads TGTGCCAGCAGCGCCCTTGTGCTCTCCTACGAGCAGTACTTC. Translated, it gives CASSALVLSYEQYF.

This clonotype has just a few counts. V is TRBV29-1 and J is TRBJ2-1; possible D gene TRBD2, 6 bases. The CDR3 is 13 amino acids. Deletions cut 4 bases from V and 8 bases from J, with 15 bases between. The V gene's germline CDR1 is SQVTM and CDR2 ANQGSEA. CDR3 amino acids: CSVVGRPRDEQFF. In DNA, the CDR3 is TGCAGCGTTGTTGGGAGGCCGAGAGATGAGCAGTTCTTC.